This entry lists 28 T cell receptor beta chains sequenced from one sample in a study of circulating tumor DNA in untreated peripheral T-cell lymphoma (dated by TCRdb to the early 2020s). Library construction relied on the immunoSEQ multiplex PCR assay. This immuneACCESS table, as held by TCRdb, lists in-frame sequences with V and J called but not all clones. Of the missing ones, under half trace to an unresolved V gene in checked studies; the others have no known cause. The table for this sample lists about 7,300 clones; about 75% of them were counted only once. The ten largest clones add up to 15% to 20% of the sample. Material for sequencing was tumor tissue. Receptors originate from a human donor with peripheral T-cell lymphoma.

The chain couples TRBV4-2 to TRBJ2-1; 8 bases are shared with TRBD1. CDR3 length: 16 residues. V lost 4 bases, J lost 0 bases, and 5 bases stayed unmatched. CDR1 LGHNA and CDR2 YNFKEQ come from the germline V gene. The CDR3 reads CASSPDRGYSYNEQFF. The CDR3 nucleotides read TGTGCCAGCAGCCCAGACAGGGGCTACTCCTACAATGAGCAGTTCTTC.

The rearrangement links TRBV10-3 to TRBJ2-3; 12 nucleotides match TRBD2. Losses at the gene ends were 3 bases for V and 8 bases for J; bases not matched to a gene: 9. The CDR3 runs to 16 residues. Per germline, CDR1 ENHRY and CDR2 SYGVKD. DNA for the CDR3: TGTGCCATCAGTGAATCTAGCGGGAGGGTCCAAGGTACGCAGTATTTT. Amino acids: CAISESSGRVQGTQYF.

The chain has TRBV10-3 and TRBJ2-7; 8 nucleotides line up with TRBD2. The CDR3 has 17 residues. V lost 0 bases, J lost 7 bases, and 14 bases stayed unmatched. The germline V gene encodes CDR1 ENHRY and CDR2 SYGVKD. The CDR3 nucleotides read TGTGCCATCAGTGAGTCATCGGTTGGAGCGGGAGCAAGTGAGCAGTACTTC. Its protein is CAISESSVGAGASEQYF.

This clone was seen a single time. This rearrangement joins TRBV11-3 to TRBJ1-2; 7 positions match TRBD1. Germline loops: CDR1 SGHNT, CDR2 YENEEA. This CDR3 comprises 15 residues. J was trimmed by 5 bases and V by 4 bases; bases with no gene match: 10. This CDR3 is CASSSTARGPYGYTF. CDR3 sequence (DNA): TGTGCCAGCAGCTCGACTGCTAGGGGGCCTTATGGCTACACCTTC.

The chain carries TRBV29-1 and TRBJ2-7, with D possibly being TRBD1 or TRBD2 (5 bases each). V was cut by 0 bases and J by 6 bases, with 12 bases left in between. This CDR3 has 13 residues. Looked up from germline, CDR1 is SQVTM and CDR2 is ANQGSEA. This chain's CDR3 is CSVEEGSGLEQYF. Written as DNA, the CDR3 is TGCAGCGTTGAAGAGGGGTCGGGGCTCGAGCAGTACTTC.

Only a few counts were recorded for this clone. CDR3 bases: TGTGCCAGTAGTATCCACCGGCGGGACAGCACTGAAGCTTTCTTT. Translated, it gives CASSIHRRDSTEAFF. J is TRBJ1-1 and V is TRBV19; 7 nucleotides match TRBD1. CDR1 LNHDA and CDR2 SQIVND come from the germline V gene (reference sequence). Trimming removed 3 bases from V and 4 bases from J; junction bases left unmatched: 8. This CDR3 comprises 15 residues.

The chain recombines TRBV28 with TRBJ1-4, with a weak D call TRBD1 (6 bases). Trimming pared 3 bases from V and 8 bases from J, leaving 13 bases between. The CDR3 runs to 14 residues. Germline values: CDR1 MDHEN, CDR2 SYDVKM. The DNA for the CDR3 is TGTGCCAGCAGTTTCAGGGGTCTGAACGAAAAACTGTTTTTT. It is translated as CASSFRGLNEKLFF.

This chain uses TRBV18 with TRBJ1-1, with D perhaps TRBD1 (5 bases). This CDR3 has 13 residues. Germline CDR1 KGHSH, CDR2 LQKENI. The germline V and J ends were trimmed by 2 bases and 7 bases, with 11 bases remaining between them. The CDR3 coding sequence is TGTGCCAGCTCACCATTGGGACCGAATGAAGCTTTCTTT. The encoded protein is CASSPLGPNEAFF.

J is TRBJ2-1 and V is TRBV5-1; 10 bases match TRBD2. The length of the CDR3 is 19 residues. The junction had 9 bases not matched to a gene; V was cut back by 0 bases and J by 0 bases. From germline, CDR1 is SGHRS and CDR2 YFSETQ. CDR3 amino acids: CASSLAALAGVSSYNEQFF. In DNA form, the CDR3 reads TGCGCCAGCAGCTTGGCGGCCCTAGCGGGAGTAAGCTCCTACAATGAGCAGTTCTTC.

The rearrangement joins TRBV6-8 to TRBJ1-2, with 11 bases aligning to TRBD1. From germline, CDR1 is MNHGY and CDR2 SAAAGT. CDR3 length: 16 residues. Trimming took 4 bases from V and 3 from J; bases not matched to a gene: 7. CDR3 nucleotide sequence: TGTGCCAGCAGTTTGGCCCGGACAGGGGGCCACTATGGCTACACCTTC. It specifies CASSLARTGGHYGYTF.

The chain recombines TRBV28 with TRBJ1-1; a weak D match, TRBD1 (6 bases). The CDR3 length is 15 residues. V lost 7 bases and J 4 bases, leaving 19 bases between the germline ends. The germline V gene has CDR1 MDHEN and CDR2 SYDVKM. This CDR3 reads CASKSTRGAVTEAFF. CDR3 sequence (DNA): TGTGCCAGCAAATCCACACGGGGGGCGGTCACTGAAGCTTTCTTT.

In its sample, this clone was seen once. V and J are TRBV29-1 and TRBJ1-3, with D perhaps TRBD1 (5 bases). V shed 6 bases and J shed 0 bases, with 9 bases lying between them. Germline V gene sequence: CDR1 SQVTM, CDR2 ANQGSEA. The CDR3 length is 13 residues. The CDR3 bases are TGCAGCGTCAGACAGAGCTCTGGAAACACCATATATTTT. As protein: CSVRQSSGNTIYF.

Here the CDR3 DNA reads TGTGCCAGCAGTTACCGGGGACTAGCGGCTGAGCAGTTCTTC. Amino acid sequence: CASSYRGLAAEQFF. The V gene is TRBV6-8, the J gene TRBJ2-1, with 11 nucleotides matching TRBD2. Germline V gene sequence: CDR1 MNHGY, CDR2 SAAAGT. V was pared by 2 bases and J by 9 bases, with 3 bases of the junction left unmatched. The CDR3 extends over 14 amino acids.

V and J are TRBV23-1 and TRBJ2-7; D unresolved. TRBV23-1 is placed among ORFs of uncertain function. Trimming took off 6 bases at V and 4 bases at J, with 13 bases between the two ends. The CDR3 runs to 13 residues. CDR3 loop: CASSQERGYEQYF. The DNA for the CDR3 is TGCGCCAGCAGCCAAGAAAGAGGATACGAGCAGTACTTC.

The chain has TRBV28 and TRBJ1-5; TRBD1 matches 9 bases. Losses at the gene ends were 5 bases for V and 0 bases for J; bases not matched to a gene: 14. In germline, CDR1 is MDHEN, CDR2 SYDVKM. The CDR3 loop spans 19 amino acids. This CDR3 is CASSLTGTGISYSNQPQHF. In nucleotides, the CDR3 is TGTGCCAGCAGTCTGACCGGGACAGGGATATCTTATAGCAATCAGCCCCAGCATTTT.

Here the CDR3 reads CSVVKGTGRGEAFF. CDR3 coding DNA: TGCAGCGTTGTAAAGGGGACAGGGCGAGGTGAAGCTTTCTTT. The chain has TRBV29-1 and TRBJ1-1, with TRBD1 matching over 9 bases. Germline values: CDR1 SQVTM, CDR2 ANQGSEA. V lost 4 bases to trimming and J lost 7 bases; unmatched junction nucleotides: 10. CDR3 length equals 14 residues.

This clone is categorized as medium-sized. The J gene is TRBJ1-1, the V gene TRBV28, with 8 bases that match TRBD1. J was trimmed by 0 bases and V by 3 bases; bases with no gene match: 6. The CDR3 covers 16 residues. From germline, CDR1 is MDHEN and CDR2 SYDVKM. CDR3 sequence reads: CASSLYRGAMNTEAFF. CDR3 DNA sequence: TGTGCCAGCAGTTTGTACAGGGGGGCTATGAACACTGAAGCTTTCTTT.

CDR3 in amino acids: CASSPLVGGLAGGTDTQYF. The CDR3, as DNA: TGCGCCAGCAGCCCCTTAGTCGGCGGACTAGCGGGAGGCACAGATACGCAGTATTTT. This chain uses TRBV10-2 with TRBJ2-3; 13 bases agree with TRBD2. This CDR3 has 19 amino acids. The V and J ends lost 6 bases and 1 base, in that order; junction bases with no gene match: 13. In germline, CDR1 is WSHSY, CDR2 SAAADI.

The count of this clone is one. Compared with germline, one end of the junction differs, possibly owing to a read error. The V call is TRBV28, the J call TRBJ1-4, with 8 bases that match TRBD1. CDR3 size: 13 residues. Looked up from germline, CDR1 is MDHEN and CDR2 is SYDVKM. The DNA of the CDR3 is TGTGCCAACAGTCAGGGGGCTGGTGAAAAACTGTTTTTT. It codes for CANSQGAGEKLFF. Looking up the rest from reference TRBV28 and TRBJ1-4 gives the full variable domain: DVKVTQSSRYLVKRTGEKVFLECVQDMDHENMFWYRQDPGLGLRLIYFSYDVKMKEKGDIPEGYSVSREKKERFSLILESASTNQTSMYLCANSQGAGEKLFFGSGTQLSVL.

This sequence joins TRBV30 and TRBJ2-1, with D tentatively TRBD2 (5 bases). The CDR3 loop spans 13 amino acids. Trimming pared 3 bases from V and 0 bases from J, leaving 6 bases between. Germline loops: CDR1 GTSNPN, CDR2 SVGIG (reference sequence). CDR3 sequence reads: CAWREDSYNEQFF. The CDR3 DNA reads as TGTGCCTGGAGGGAGGACTCCTACAATGAGCAGTTCTTC.

The V call is TRBV28, the J call TRBJ1-5; D is uncertain. The V and J ends lost 6 bases and 7 bases respectively, with 16 bases between them. The CDR3 covers 14 residues. Germline values: CDR1 MDHEN, CDR2 SYDVKM. The CDR3 reads CASSFNRGGQPQHF. The CDR3 nucleotides are TGTGCCAGCAGCTTCAACAGAGGCGGACAGCCCCAGCATTTT.

The chain couples TRBV19 to TRBJ1-2, with D hard to call. This CDR3 is built from 16 residues. The V end lost 1 base, the J end lost 0 bases, and 12 bases lay between the germline ends. CDR1 is LNHDA, CDR2 SQIVND, per germline (reference sequence). CDR3 amino acids: CASSIGFGVTNYGYTF. The CDR3 nucleotides are TGTGCCAGTAGTATAGGTTTCGGCGTTACTAACTATGGCTACACCTTC.

The chain combines TRBV6-8 with TRBJ2-7, with D uncertain. V was shortened by 6 bases and J by 6 bases, with 18 bases between the two germline ends. The CDR3 loop spans 14 amino acids. Germline assignment: CDR1 MNHGY and CDR2 SAAAGT. This chain's CDR3 is CASSDGWRRPEQYF. Here the CDR3 DNA reads TGTGCCAGCAGCGACGGGTGGCGACGACCCGAGCAGTACTTC.

The V gene is TRBV6-1, the J gene TRBJ1-4, with no clear D. The length of the CDR3 is 14 residues. V was trimmed by 1 base and J by 2 bases, leaving 5 bases between them. CDR1 and CDR2 from the germline V gene are MNHNS and SASEGT. Here the CDR3 reads CASSEDLTNEKLFF. CDR3 sequence (DNA): TGTGCCAGCAGTGAAGACCTTACTAATGAAAAACTGTTTTTT.

The V gene is TRBV25-1, the J gene TRBJ1-1; 9 bases fit TRBD1. The CDR3 contains 13 residues. With V trimmed by 6 bases and J by 10 bases, 9 bases remained unmatched. Germline CDR1 MGHDK, CDR2 SYGVNS. Here the CDR3 DNA reads TGTGCCAGCAGCCCCGGGACAGGGCGTGGAGCTTTCTTT. Amino acids: CASSPGTGRGAFF.

This clone was seen only a few times. V is TRBV19 and J is TRBJ1-3; D not resolved. This CDR3 has 16 amino acids. Germline V gene data show CDR1 as LNHDA and CDR2 as SQIVND (reference sequence). V lost 0 bases, J lost 0 bases, and 9 bases lay in between. CDR3 in amino acids: CASSIDRAASGNTIYF. The DNA of the CDR3 is TGTGCCAGTAGTATAGATCGGGCGGCCTCTGGAAACACCATATATTTT.

With regard to this clone: The germline gene is not matched at one end of the junction; a read error may be the cause. V usage is TRBV14 and J usage is TRBJ2-4; D possibly corresponds to TRBD1 (5 bases). The germline CDR1 and CDR2 sequences are SGHDN and FVKESK. The CDR3 has 17 residues. The CDR3 sequence is CASSQGVGRLAKNIQYF. CDR3 DNA: TGTGCTAGCAGCCAAGGCGTGGGGCGCTTAGCCAAAAACATTCAGTACTTC.

In its sample, this clone was seen a few times. This rearrangement joins TRBV29-1 to TRBJ2-2; TRBD2 is a possible D gene (6 bases). The CDR3 length is 16 residues. Germline lookup yields CDR1 SQVTM and CDR2 ANQGSEA. Trimming stripped 4 bases from V and 2 bases from J, with 17 bases between. The CDR3 sequence is CSVAGTPWENTGELFF. CDR3 sequence (DNA): TGCAGCGTTGCCGGGACTCCCTGGGAAAACACCGGGGAGCTGTTTTTT.